This TCR beta chain was sequenced in a study of T cell changes during pregnancy in multiple sclerosis. The protocol was immunoSEQ multiplex PCR, while the TCRdb copy is restricted to in-frame clones and leaves out a portion. The top ten hold approximately 1.2% of the sample, which has around 50,000 clones, about 90% seen once. V dropped 3 bases and J dropped 10 bases, with 16 bases sitting between them. The CDR3 is made up of 15 amino acids. Germline V lookup: CDR1 MNHEY, CDR2 SMNVEV (reference sequence). Sequencing used peripheral blood, obtained after pregnancy. This clonotype was sampled from a female donor in good health, enrolled as a control in a pregnancy study. The chain uses TRBV27 and TRBJ1-6, with D perhaps TRBD1 (5 bases). In nucleotides, the CDR3 is TGTGCCAGCAGTTTGAAGGTGGCCGCAGGGTCACCCCTCCACTTT. It encodes CASSLKVAAGSPLHF.